This T cell receptor beta chain was profiled in a study of T cells after yellow fever vaccination. Study-level background: Where fractions had low cell numbers, libraries were prepared from them with the SMART-Seq v4 Ultra Low Input RNA kit.

TCRdb re-called the 5' RACE reads through MiXCR, storing one row per CDR3 protein. The sample gives hundreds of thousands of distinct CDR3 sequences, 20% to 25% of which show up once; around 16% is in the top ten. This clonotype was found a few times. Germline assignment: CDR1 SEHNR and CDR2 FQNEAQ (reference sequence). CDR3 length equals 12 residues. Trimming took 10 bases from V and 5 from J, leaving 14 bases between them. This receptor was obtained from a man between 18 and 35 years old who received the YFV17D yellow fever vaccine. This sequence joins TRBV7-9 and TRBJ2-5, with D tentatively TRBD1 (5 bases). Specimen: PBMCs, collected approximately 22 days after the first yellow fever vaccination. This CDR3 is CAIQRGLETQYF. The CDR3, as DNA: TGTGCCATCCAAAGGGGTTTGGAGACCCAGTACTTC.